These 19 T cell receptor beta chains came from one sample sequenced in a study of response to subunit inactivated influenza vaccine. MiXCR was run by TCRdb on the RT-PCR reads, yielding one entry per CDR3 protein. Among about 570,000 distinct CDR3 sequences listed, about an eighth were seen once. The specimen was PBMCs from blood, collected on the day of vaccination. The source is a man aged 50 to 59 who received an inactivated influenza vaccine.

About this clonotype itself: One end of the junction varies from germline; a read error may be responsible. The rearrangement uses TRBV9 and TRBJ2-2; the D gene is possibly TRBD1 (6 bases). The CDR3 extends over 15 amino acids. The germline V gene encodes CDR1 SGDLS and CDR2 YYNGEE. The CDR3: CASSPLDRNPGELFF. In DNA, the CDR3 is TGTGCCAGCAGCCCGCTTGACAGGAACCCCGGGGAGCTGTTTTTT.

This clonotype was seen only a few times. The chain joins TRBV20-1 to TRBJ2-7, with TRBD1 matching 8 bases. In germline, CDR1 is DFQATT, CDR2 SNEGSKA (reference sequence). This CDR3 region has 13 residues. The trim removed 6 bases at V and 2 bases at J, leaving 6 bases unmatched. Written as DNA, the CDR3 is TGCAGTGCCAGGACAGGGTCCACCTACGAGCAGTACTTC. This translates into CSARTGSTYEQYF.

The chain links TRBV5-1 to TRBJ1-3; no firm D call. V gave up 2 bases and J gave up 0 bases, with 9 bases separating them. This CDR3 contains 15 residues. Germline assignment: CDR1 SGHRS and CDR2 YFSETQ. This CDR3 is CASSLRSNSGNTIYF. As DNA, the CDR3 is TGCGCCAGCAGCTTAAGGTCGAACTCTGGAAACACCATATATTTT.

This clonotype was picked up a small number of times. The chain links TRBV12-3 or TRBV12-4 to TRBJ2-3; the D gene is possibly TRBD2 (5 bases). V was clipped by 6 bases and J by 2 bases, with 18 bases between them. This CDR3 region has 16 residues. CDR3 in DNA: TGTGCCAGCAGCCTCGTCCCGGGGTCCAACACAGATACGCAGTATTTT. It is translated as CASSLVPGSNTDTQYF.

The chain employs TRBV12-3 or TRBV12-4 and TRBJ2-5, with D tentatively TRBD1 (6 bases). The CDR3 is made up of 14 amino acids. Trimming took 0 bases from V and 5 from J, leaving 10 bases between them. CDR3 region: CASSLAGTTETQYF. The CDR3 DNA follows: TGTGCCAGCAGTTTAGCCGGGACAACCGAGACCCAGTACTTC.

This clonotype was found a few times. The chain employs TRBV5-1 and TRBJ2-5, with D maybe TRBD1 (6 bases). Trimming cost V 0 bases and J 5 bases, with 14 bases left between them. Germline V lookup: CDR1 SGHRS, CDR2 YFSETQ. There are 15 residues in the CDR3. CDR3 DNA sequence: TGCGCCAGCAGCTTGGCCGCAGGGGAGTATGAGACCCAGTACTTC. It codes for CASSLAAGEYETQYF.

This clonotype was observed a few times. The V call is TRBV10-3, the J call TRBJ2-1, with 10 bases aligning to TRBD2. Germline V gene data show CDR1 as ENHRY and CDR2 as SYGVKD. J was trimmed by 8 bases and V by 3 bases; bases with no gene match: 10. CDR3 length: 16 amino acids. CDR3 sequence: CAISDLAGETSDEQFF. CDR3 nucleotide sequence: TGTGCCATCAGTGACCTAGCGGGAGAGACCTCAGATGAGCAGTTCTTC.

This clonotype was counted a few times. The CDR3 loop reads CASSLGGVRNEKLFF. The CDR3 nucleotides read TGTGCCAGCAGCTTAGGAGGAGTTCGCAATGAAAAACTGTTTTTT. The chain uses TRBV11-2 and TRBJ1-4; D remains ambiguous. With 1 base removed from V and 5 bases from J, the gap between germline ends came to 11 bases. The CDR3 has 15 amino acids. Germline V gene data show CDR1 as SGHAT and CDR2 as FQNNGV.

This chain uses TRBV5-1 with TRBJ1-2; TRBD1 matches 8 bases. The CDR3 runs 13 residues. The germline V gene has CDR1 SGHRS and CDR2 YFSETQ. Trimming took 4 bases from V and 13 from J; bases not matched to a gene: 12. CDR3 region: CASSPGQGQVSTF. CDR3 sequence (DNA): TGCGCCAGCAGCCCAGGACAGGGCCAGGTTAGCACCTTC.

There are many counts of this clonotype. V gene TRBV5-8 combines with J gene TRBJ1-2, with a weak D call TRBD1 (6 bases). CDR1 is SGHTS and CDR2 is YDEGEE in the germline V gene. V was clipped by 4 bases and J by 4 bases, with 11 bases between them. The CDR3 loop spans 13 amino acids. CDR3 sequence: CASSPDRSYGYTF. The CDR3 DNA sequence: TGTGCCAGCAGCCCTGACAGGTCCTATGGCTACACCTTC.

This clonotype was detected only a few times. This chain uses TRBV20-1 with TRBJ2-3; 7 nucleotides align to TRBD2. The V gene's germline CDR1 is DFQATT and CDR2 SNEGSKA (reference sequence). This CDR3 region has 15 residues. Germline trimming cut 3 bases from V and 6 bases from J; bases unmatched to any gene: 12. CDR3 nucleotide sequence: TGCAGTGCTAGGAGGGCGGGAGAGAGGTTGGATACGCAGTATTTT. Residues: CSARRAGERLDTQYF.

The rearrangement uses TRBV6-5 and TRBJ1-6; weak D call: TRBD1 (5 bases). This CDR3 region has 14 residues. In germline, CDR1 is MNHEY, CDR2 SVGAGI. V was pared by 0 bases and J by 7 bases, with 7 bases between. CDR3 residues: CASSYSDSNSPLHF. CDR3 sequence (DNA): TGTGCCAGCAGTTACTCAGACAGCAATTCACCCCTCCACTTT.

This clonotype was counted only a few times. CDR3 in DNA: TGTGCCAGCAGCCCGTGGACAGGGGAGGCTTACGAGCAGTACTTC. Protein sequence: CASSPWTGEAYEQYF. The chain joins TRBV7-6 to TRBJ2-7, with 9 bases lining up with TRBD1. This CDR3 region has 15 residues. V lost 5 bases, J lost 4 bases, and 9 bases stayed unmatched. The germline CDR1 and CDR2 sequences are SGHVS and FNYEAQ.

In its sample, this clonotype was seen many times. The genes are TRBV4-2 and TRBJ2-7, with a weak D call TRBD2 (6 bases). Between the trimmed V and J ends, which lost 0 bases and 2 bases, there was a span of 17 bases. The CDR3 is 17 amino acids. Looked up from germline, CDR1 is LGHNA and CDR2 is YNFKEQ. CDR3 sequence (DNA): TGTGCCAGCAGCCAAGATTTCGGGCTAGCGACAACCTACGAGCAGTACTTC. It codes for CASSQDFGLATTYEQYF.

The chain links TRBV29-1 to TRBJ1-1, with 8 bases fitting TRBD1. The CDR3 totals 13 residues. The germline gives CDR1 SQVTM, CDR2 ANQGSEA. Trimming took 5 bases from V and 4 from J; bases not matched to a gene: 6. The CDR3 loop is CSVSRTGSTEAFF. The CDR3 DNA follows: TGCAGCGTTTCACGGACAGGGAGCACTGAAGCTTTCTTT.

V is TRBV5-6 and J is TRBJ2-5, with D maybe TRBD2 (6 bases). V was trimmed by 6 bases and J by 4 bases, leaving 16 bases between them. Germline V CDR1 and CDR2: SGHDT, YYEEEE. The CDR3 is 14 amino acids. CDR3 bases: TGTGCCAGCACCCCAGGGAGGCTAGCAGAGACCCAGTACTTC. This gives the protein CASTPGRLAETQYF.

The table lists this clonotype with a few counts. For the CDR3, the DNA is TGTGCCATCAGTGAGCTTCAGGACTCCTACAATGAGCAGTTCTTC. It encodes CAISELQDSYNEQFF. The chain recombines TRBV10-3 with TRBJ2-1; D unclear. Germline CDR1 reads ENHRY; CDR2 reads SYGVKD. The CDR3 totals 15 residues. The V and J ends lost 2 bases and 0 bases respectively, with 8 bases between them.

This clonotype was seen a few times. V gene TRBV20-1 combines with J gene TRBJ2-3; 7 nucleotides match TRBD1. Germline CDR1 is DFQATT and CDR2 is SNEGSKA (reference sequence). The ends lost 6 bases at V and 4 bases at J; junction bases unmatched: 4. CDR3 size: 12 residues. The CDR3 bases are TGCAGTGCGAGGGACAGAGCAGATACGCAGTATTTT. It specifies CSARDRADTQYF.

Only a few counts were recorded for this clonotype. The V and J genes are TRBV7-8 and TRBJ2-5, with 7 bases fitting TRBD1. CDR1 SGHVS and CDR2 FQNEAQ come from the germline V gene. Trimming cost V 5 bases and J 1 base; bases outside gene matches: 7. CDR3 length equals 15 residues. The CDR3 here is CASSPPRDSQETQYF. CDR3 DNA: TGTGCCAGCAGCCCCCCCCGGGACAGCCAAGAGACCCAGTACTTC.